Listed below are T cell receptor beta chains from one sample, sequenced in a study of cytomegalovirus exposure and HLA in healthy donors. TCRdb's copy holds only in-frame clones and misses some; the assay was immunoSEQ multiplex PCR. Its listing shows 40,000 or so clones. The sequencing sample was made of PBMCs. These receptors all stem from a male donor in good health and CMV-seronegative. The CDR3 runs from the conserved cysteine through the conserved F or W. Each record gives: V gene, J gene, D gene, CDR3 protein, CDR3 DNA. The D gene is left open where the match is weak.

V gene: TRBV28; J gene: TRBJ1-6; D gene: TRBD1; CDR3 protein: CASRRGQGGRNSPLHF; CDR3 DNA: TGTGCCAGCAGAAGAGGACAGGGCGGGCGCAATTCACCCCTCCACTTT
V gene: TRBV6-5; J gene: TRBJ2-2; D gene: .; CDR3 protein: CASSYSRVSPGELFF; CDR3 DNA: TGTGCCAGCAGTTACTCCCGGGTTTCGCCCGGGGAGCTGTTTTTT
V gene: TRBV5-1; J gene: TRBJ2-3; D gene: TRBD1; CDR3 protein: CASSLGQGSFGDTQYF; CDR3 DNA: TGCGCCAGCAGCTTGGGACAGGGTAGTTTCGGAGATACGCAGTATTTT
V gene: TRBV19; J gene: TRBJ1-6; D gene: .; CDR3 protein: CASTLRGGNSPLHF; CDR3 DNA: TGTGCCAGTACCCTAAGAGGGGGAAATTCACCCCTCCACTTT
V gene: TRBV7-9; J gene: TRBJ1-1; D gene: .; CDR3 protein: CASSLGSGAGAEAFF; CDR3 DNA: TGTGCCAGCAGCTTAGGAAGCGGGGCTGGAGCTGAAGCTTTCTTT
V gene: TRBV13; J gene: TRBJ2-1; D gene: .; CDR3 protein: CASRVYATGHYNEQFF; CDR3 DNA: TGTGCCAGCAGAGTCTATGCTACGGGACACTACAATGAGCAGTTCTTC
V gene: TRBV5-1; J gene: TRBJ2-1; D gene: TRBD2; CDR3 protein: CASSKSSGGASYNEQFF; CDR3 DNA: TGCGCCAGCAGCAAATCTAGCGGGGGGGCCTCCTACAATGAGCAGTTCTTC
V gene: TRBV2; J gene: TRBJ2-7; D gene: TRBD1; CDR3 protein: CASSGGQRHYEQYF; CDR3 DNA: TGTGCCAGCAGTGGGGGACAGAGACACTACGAGCAGTACTTC
V gene: TRBV28; J gene: TRBJ1-5; D gene: .; CDR3 protein: CASSLFFRGNQPQHF; CDR3 DNA: TGTGCCAGCAGTTTATTTTTCCGTGGCAATCAGCCCCAGCATTTT
V gene: TRBV23-1; J gene: TRBJ1-1; D gene: TRBD1; CDR3 protein: CASSQSSPGGTEAFF; CDR3 DNA: TGCGCCAGCAGTCAATCTTCTCCAGGGGGAACTGAAGCTTTCTTT
V gene: TRBV28; J gene: TRBJ1-5; D gene: .; CDR3 protein: CASSLLRQPQHF; CDR3 DNA: TGTGCCAGCAGTTTATTGAGGCAGCCCCAGCATTTT
V gene: TRBV20-1; J gene: TRBJ1-2; D gene: TRBD1; CDR3 protein: CSARTGGGYTF; CDR3 DNA: TGCAGTGCCCGGACAGGGGGAGGCTACACCTTC
V gene: TRBV7-9; J gene: TRBJ2-5; D gene: .; CDR3 protein: CASSLAREQETQYF; CDR3 DNA: TGTGCCAGCAGCTTAGCGAGGGAGCAAGAGACCCAGTACTTC
V gene: TRBV18; J gene: TRBJ2-5; D gene: .; CDR3 protein: CASSPLRSTGIQETQYF; CDR3 DNA: TGTGCCAGCTCACCCCTACGCTCGACAGGAATCCAAGAGACCCAGTACTTC
V gene: TRBV6-1; J gene: TRBJ2-7; D gene: .; CDR3 protein: CASSRDTVGLYEQYF; CDR3 DNA: TGTGCCAGCAGCAGGGACACTGTGGGCCTCTACGAGCAGTACTTC
V gene: TRBV5-6; J gene: TRBJ2-7; D gene: TRBD2; CDR3 protein: CASSPGGAYEQYF; CDR3 DNA: TGTGCCAGCAGCCCCGGGGGGGCCTACGAGCAGTACTTC
V gene: TRBV11-2; J gene: TRBJ2-7; D gene: TRBD2; CDR3 protein: CASSPQRGRSYEQYF; CDR3 DNA: TGTGCCAGCAGCCCTCAGCGGGGGCGTTCCTACGAGCAGTACTTC
V gene: TRBV5-6; J gene: TRBJ2-3; D gene: TRBD2; CDR3 protein: CASTKLAGVTDTQYF; CDR3 DNA: TGTGCCAGCACCAAACTAGCGGGGGTCACAGATACGCAGTATTTT
V gene: TRBV6-5; J gene: TRBJ1-2; D gene: TRBD1; CDR3 protein: CASRRTGDYGYTF; CDR3 DNA: TGTGCCAGCAGGCGGACAGGGGACTATGGCTACACCTTC
V gene: TRBV7-2; J gene: TRBJ2-5; D gene: .; CDR3 protein: CASTFGMGTQYF; CDR3 DNA: TGTGCCAGCACCTTCGGGATGGGGACCCAGTACTTC
V gene: TRBV5-1; J gene: TRBJ2-5; D gene: .; CDR3 protein: CASRRSTGTVVETQYF; CDR3 DNA: TGCGCCAGCAGGCGGTCTACCGGGACTGTGGTAGAGACCCAGTACTTC
V gene: TRBV19; J gene: TRBJ1-5; D gene: TRBD1; CDR3 protein: CASSPGTGGNNQPQHF; CDR3 DNA: TGTGCCAGTAGTCCAGGGACAGGGGGCAACAATCAGCCCCAGCATTTT
V gene: TRBV4-2; J gene: TRBJ1-5; D gene: .; CDR3 protein: CASSQVDSLNQPQHF; CDR3 DNA: TGTGCCAGCAGCCAAGTAGACAGTCTAAATCAGCCCCAGCATTTT
V gene: TRBV7-6; J gene: TRBJ2-2; D gene: .; CDR3 protein: CASSLEGGTRLGGELFF; CDR3 DNA: TGTGCCAGCAGCTTAGAGGGCGGGACTCGCTTGGGCGGGGAGCTGTTTTTT
V gene: TRBV6-1; J gene: TRBJ1-2; D gene: .; CDR3 protein: CASSEAGQLNYGYTF; CDR3 DNA: TGTGCCAGCAGTGAAGCGGGACAACTCAACTATGGCTACACCTTC
V gene: TRBV6-5; J gene: TRBJ1-5; D gene: TRBD1; CDR3 protein: CASSTGTGANQPQHF; CDR3 DNA: TGTGCCAGCAGTACTGGGACAGGGGCTAATCAGCCCCAGCATTTT
V gene: TRBV4-2; J gene: TRBJ2-3; D gene: .; CDR3 protein: CASSRWDTYTDTQYF; CDR3 DNA: TGTGCCAGCAGCCGGTGGGACACCTACACAGATACGCAGTATTTT
V gene: TRBV29-1; J gene: TRBJ2-1; D gene: TRBD2; CDR3 protein: CSVDASGGAHNEQFF; CDR3 DNA: TGCAGCGTTGACGCCAGCGGGGGGGCCCACAATGAGCAGTTCTTC
V gene: TRBV5-5; J gene: TRBJ1-5; D gene: .; CDR3 protein: CASSQVGGFDNQPQHF; CDR3 DNA: TGTGCCAGCAGCCAGGTAGGAGGGTTTGACAATCAGCCCCAGCATTTT
V gene: TRBV7-9; J gene: TRBJ2-7; D gene: .; CDR3 protein: CASSLSGDYEQYF; CDR3 DNA: TGTGCCAGCAGCTTATCGGGAGATTACGAGCAGTACTTC
V gene: TRBV7-9; J gene: TRBJ2-1; D gene: .; CDR3 protein: CASSLGGLGMNEQFF; CDR3 DNA: TGTGCCAGCAGCTTAGGGGGGCTCGGTATGAATGAGCAGTTCTTC
V gene: TRBV7-9; J gene: TRBJ1-1; D gene: TRBD1; CDR3 protein: CASSFTGDGTEAFF; CDR3 DNA: TGTGCCAGCAGCTTCACAGGGGACGGCACTGAAGCTTTCTTT
V gene: TRBV5-1; J gene: TRBJ2-7; D gene: .; CDR3 protein: CASSLTAYRALKQYF; CDR3 DNA: TGCGCCAGCAGCCTAACGGCCTACAGGGCGTTGAAACAGTACTTC
V gene: TRBV5-1; J gene: TRBJ2-7; D gene: .; CDR3 protein: CASSLPDTYEQYF; CDR3 DNA: TGCGCCAGCAGCTTACCGGACACCTACGAGCAGTACTTC
V gene: TRBV14; J gene: TRBJ1-2; D gene: .; CDR3 protein: CASSPQGSYGYTF; CDR3 DNA: TGTGCCAGCAGCCCGCAGGGGTCCTATGGCTACACCTTC
V gene: TRBV5-1; J gene: TRBJ1-5; D gene: TRBD1; CDR3 protein: CASSPGQGGQPQHF; CDR3 DNA: TGCGCCAGCAGCCCGGGACAGGGAGGTCAGCCCCAGCATTTT
V gene: TRBV29-1; J gene: TRBJ2-1; D gene: TRBD2; CDR3 protein: CSVGIAGPRSEQFF; CDR3 DNA: TGCAGCGTGGGTATAGCGGGTCCCAGGAGTGAGCAGTTCTTC
V gene: TRBV6-5; J gene: TRBJ1-2; D gene: .; CDR3 protein: CASSKGHGFGYTF; CDR3 DNA: TGTGCCAGCAGTAAAGGACATGGGTTTGGCTACACCTTC
V gene: TRBV27; J gene: TRBJ1-5; D gene: .; CDR3 protein: CAAGRSNQPQHF; CDR3 DNA: TGTGCCGCGGGACGGAGCAATCAGCCCCAGCATTTT
V gene: TRBV7-9; J gene: TRBJ2-3; D gene: TRBD1; CDR3 protein: CASSLGLTDRGGDTQYF; CDR3 DNA: TGTGCCAGCAGCTTAGGGTTAACGGACAGGGGGGGAGATACGCAGTATTTT
V gene: TRBV18; J gene: TRBJ1-1; D gene: TRBD1; CDR3 protein: CASSPRQGMDTEAFF; CDR3 DNA: TGTGCCAGCTCACCCCGACAGGGGATGGACACTGAAGCTTTCTTT
V gene: TRBV5-1; J gene: TRBJ2-7; D gene: TRBD1; CDR3 protein: CASSLGRGFHYEQYF; CDR3 DNA: TGCGCCAGCAGCTTGGGCAGGGGGTTCCACTACGAGCAGTACTTC
V gene: TRBV2; J gene: TRBJ2-3; D gene: .; CDR3 protein: CASSDIGSADTQYF; CDR3 DNA: TGTGCCAGCAGTGATATTGGTAGCGCAGATACGCAGTATTTT
V gene: TRBV4-1; J gene: TRBJ2-7; D gene: .; CDR3 protein: CASSQVGQGYTNEQYF; CDR3 DNA: TGCGCCAGCAGCCAAGTAGGGCAGGGGTATACCAACGAGCAGTACTTC
V gene: TRBV5-1; J gene: TRBJ1-1; D gene: TRBD1; CDR3 protein: CASREGQGANTEAFF; CDR3 DNA: TGCGCCAGCAGAGAGGGACAGGGGGCGAACACTGAAGCTTTCTTT
V gene: TRBV5-4; J gene: TRBJ1-1; D gene: TRBD1; CDR3 protein: CASSLDRLGNTEAFF; CDR3 DNA: TGTGCCAGCAGCCTGGACAGGCTTGGGAACACTGAAGCTTTCTTT
V gene: TRBV19; J gene: TRBJ1-2; D gene: TRBD1; CDR3 protein: CASSKYRGSYGYTF; CDR3 DNA: TGTGCCAGTAGTAAATACAGGGGGAGCTATGGCTACACCTTC
V gene: TRBV30; J gene: TRBJ1-3; D gene: .; CDR3 protein: CAWRGTRTTGNTIYF; CDR3 DNA: TGTGCCTGGAGGGGAACACGGACTACTGGAAACACCATATATTTT